Listed below are T cell receptor beta chains from one sample, sequenced in a study of cytomegalovirus exposure and HLA in healthy donors. Only in-frame clones appear in the TCRdb table, and some are missing; sequencing was by immunoSEQ multiplex PCR. The sample has 90,000 to 100,000 clones, roughly 80% seen once; the top ten hold 7.1%. The sequenced sample was PBMCs. These receptors all come from a man aged 40-49 years in good health and CMV-seropositive. Each CDR3 is given with its conserved first and last residue. D genes are given only for firm matches. Clone size, where shown, is once, few, many, or a class for clones that have expanded.

clone size	J gene	D gene	V gene	CDR3 DNA	CDR3 protein
-	TRBJ1-1	-	TRBV25-1	TGTGCCAGCAGTACTACCCAAGCAGGGCCACGGCTCTTTTGG	CASSTTQAGPRLFW
-	TRBJ2-5	-	TRBV6-6	TGTGCCAGCAGTCCCTGGGCAGATAGGGAGACCCAGTACTTC	CASSPWADRETQYF
once	TRBJ2-3	-	TRBV29-1	TGCAGCGCCCGCACCGGGACAGATACGCAGTATTTT	CSARTGTDTQYF
-	TRBJ2-5	-	TRBV2	TGTGCCAGCAGGTGGGACTCCCAAGAGACCCAGTACTTC	CASRWDSQETQYF
-	TRBJ1-1	TRBD1	TRBV6-6	TGTGCCAGCAGTTACTTGGGGGCCAACAGGGGCGCTGAAGCTTTCTTT	CASSYLGANRGAEAFF
few	TRBJ2-6	-	TRBV28	TGTGCCAGCGCCCCAGGTCGGGGGGCCCGCTCTGGGGCCAACGTCCTGACTTTC	CASAPGRGARSGANVLTF
few	TRBJ2-1	-	TRBV5-1	TGCGCCAGCAGCTCAGTTACAGGGGTCGGCGCGGGGGGCTCCCAGCAGTTCTTC	CASSSVTGVGAGGSQQFF
-	TRBJ1-6	-	TRBV10-3	TGTGCCATCAGTGATGGAGGGGACTCATATTCACCCCTCCACTTT	CAISDGGDSYSPLHF
once	TRBJ2-1	TRBD1	TRBV2	TGTGCCAGCAGTGTGACAGGGGTTATTAATGAGCAGTTCTTC	CASSVTGVINEQFF
few	TRBJ2-3	TRBD2	TRBV10-2	TGCGCCAGCAGAGGGACTAGCGGGAGCACAGATACGCAGTATTTT	CASRGTSGSTDTQYF
-	TRBJ2-3	-	TRBV18	TGTGCCAGCTCACCAGGTCTAGGACACACAGATACGCAGTATTTT	CASSPGLGHTDTQYF
-	TRBJ2-7	-	TRBV28	TGTGCCAGCAGCACTACTAAACTTCCCTACGAGCAGTACTTC	CASSTTKLPYEQYF
-	TRBJ2-1	-	TRBV11-3	TGTGCCAGCAGCCCTATAGGGGGTTACAATGAGCAGTTCTTC	CASSPIGGYNEQFF
-	TRBJ2-1	TRBD2	TRBV4-1	TGCGCCAGCAGCCATCCCGTAGGTATAGCGGGAGCCCAGTTCTTC	CASSHPVGIAGAQFF
-	TRBJ2-5	-	TRBV7-2	TGTGCCAGCAGCTTAGCGGGGGGGCAGGAGACCCAGTACTTC	CASSLAGGQETQYF